The subject of this entry is one T cell receptor beta chain. Its cognate antigen is unknown. One junction end does not reproduce the germline sequence, and a read error may be involved. Authors' data handling: Between-group CDR3 differences, defined by clinicopathological status, yielded a distant-metastasis classifier for papillary thyroid cancer. Using MiXCR, TCRdb reanalyzed the PCR reads. These V and J calls are TCRdb output, not the study's own analysis. The sample consists of approximately 41,000 clones, 28% of them appearing once. This CDR3 has 13 residues. Germline V gene data show CDR1 as DFQATT and CDR2 as SNEGSKA (reference sequence). Nobody among the patients had been given any treatment before thyroid surgery. These data are taken from a study of metastatic and nonmetastatic thyroid tumors. Whole-study context: Repertoires from blood and tumor or nodule tissue of malignant and benign thyroid patients were compared. Study-wide points: Patients with malignant thyroid tumors reportedly had significantly higher TCR beta diversity than those with benign nodules, in blood and tumor.

The chain has TRBV20-1 and TRBJ2-7; possible D gene TRBD2, 6 bases. The specimen sequenced was blood. This clonotype was obtained from a male donor with papillary thyroid cancer or a benign thyroid nodule (not recorded which). Some clones in this sample may be carry-over from other donors' samples. This CDR3 is CIARYRGTYEQYF. Here the CDR3 DNA reads TGCATTGCTAGATATCGGGGGACCTACGAGCAGTACTTC.